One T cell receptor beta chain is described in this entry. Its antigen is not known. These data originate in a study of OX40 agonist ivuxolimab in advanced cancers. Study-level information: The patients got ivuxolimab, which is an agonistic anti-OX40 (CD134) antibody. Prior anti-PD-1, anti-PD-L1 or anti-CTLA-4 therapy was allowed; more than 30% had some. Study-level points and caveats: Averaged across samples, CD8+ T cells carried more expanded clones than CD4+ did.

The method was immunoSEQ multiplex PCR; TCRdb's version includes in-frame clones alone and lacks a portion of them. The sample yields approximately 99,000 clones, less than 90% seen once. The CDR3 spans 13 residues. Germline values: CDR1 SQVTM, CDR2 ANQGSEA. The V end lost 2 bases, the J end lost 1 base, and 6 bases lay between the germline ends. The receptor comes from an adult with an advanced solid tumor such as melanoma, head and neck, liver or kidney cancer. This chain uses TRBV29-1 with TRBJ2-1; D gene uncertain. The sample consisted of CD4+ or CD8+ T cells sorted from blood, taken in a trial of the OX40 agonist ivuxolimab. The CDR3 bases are TGCAGCGTTGAACTAGTTTCCTACAATGAGCAGTTCTTC. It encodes CSVELVSYNEQFF.